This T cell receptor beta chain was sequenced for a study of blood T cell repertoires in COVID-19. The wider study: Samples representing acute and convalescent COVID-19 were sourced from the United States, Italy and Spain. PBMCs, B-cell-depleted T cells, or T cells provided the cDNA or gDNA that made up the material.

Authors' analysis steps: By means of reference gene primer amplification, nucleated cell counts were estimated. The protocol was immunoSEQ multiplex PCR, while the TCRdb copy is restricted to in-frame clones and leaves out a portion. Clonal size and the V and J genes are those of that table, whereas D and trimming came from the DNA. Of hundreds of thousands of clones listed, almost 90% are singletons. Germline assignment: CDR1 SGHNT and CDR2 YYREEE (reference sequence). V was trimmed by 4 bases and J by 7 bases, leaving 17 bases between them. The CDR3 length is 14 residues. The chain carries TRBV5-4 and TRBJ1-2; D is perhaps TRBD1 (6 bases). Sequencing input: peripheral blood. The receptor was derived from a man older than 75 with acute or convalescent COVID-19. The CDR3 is CASSKDSNVPGYTF. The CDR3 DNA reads TGTGCCAGCAGCAAGGACAGCAACGTACCTGGCTACACCTTC. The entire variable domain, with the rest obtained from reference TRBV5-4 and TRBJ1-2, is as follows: ETGVTQSPTHLIKTRGQQVTLRCSSQSGHNTVSWYQQALGQGPQFIFQYYREEENGRGNFPPRFSGLQFPNYSSELNVNALELDDSALYLCASSKDSNVPGYTFGSGTRLTVV.